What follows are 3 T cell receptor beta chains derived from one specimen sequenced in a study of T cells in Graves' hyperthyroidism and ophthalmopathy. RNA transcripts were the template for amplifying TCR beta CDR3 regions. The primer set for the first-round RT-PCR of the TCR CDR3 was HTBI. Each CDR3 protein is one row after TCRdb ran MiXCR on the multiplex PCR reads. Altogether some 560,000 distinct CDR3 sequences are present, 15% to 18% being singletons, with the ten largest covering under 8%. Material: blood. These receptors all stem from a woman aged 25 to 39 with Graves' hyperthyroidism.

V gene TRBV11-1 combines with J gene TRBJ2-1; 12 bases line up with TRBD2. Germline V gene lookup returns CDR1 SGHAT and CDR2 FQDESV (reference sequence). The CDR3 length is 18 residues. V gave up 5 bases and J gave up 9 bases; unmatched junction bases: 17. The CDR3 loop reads CASSQGLAGRIVSGEQFF. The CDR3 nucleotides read TGTGCCAGCAGCCAAGGACTAGCGGGAAGGATAGTGAGTGGTGAGCAGTTCTTC.

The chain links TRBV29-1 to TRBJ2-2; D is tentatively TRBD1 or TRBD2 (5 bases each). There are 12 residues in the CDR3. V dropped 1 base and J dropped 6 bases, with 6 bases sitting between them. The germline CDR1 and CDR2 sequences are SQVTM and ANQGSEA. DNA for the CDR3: TGCAGCGTTGAAGCGGGGCCCGGGGAGCTGTTTTTT. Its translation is CSVEAGPGELFF.

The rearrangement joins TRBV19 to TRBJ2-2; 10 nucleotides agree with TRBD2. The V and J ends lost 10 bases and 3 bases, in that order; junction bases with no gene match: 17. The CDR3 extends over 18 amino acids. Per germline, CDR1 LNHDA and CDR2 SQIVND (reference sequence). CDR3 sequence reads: CATNPVASGSSHTGELFF. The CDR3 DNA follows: TGTGCCACCAACCCCGTTGCTAGCGGGAGTTCCCACACCGGGGAGCTGTTTTTT.